This T cell receptor (beta chain) was documented in a study of T cells in localized non-small cell lung cancer (dated by TCRdb to about 2020). In terms of the full investigation: T cell repertoires of 200 to 250 early-stage NSCLC patients were analyzed, with tumors being compared against uninvolved tumor-adjacent lungs. The cohort consisted of approximately 240 treatment-naive NSCLC patients whose localized lung tumors had been resected. NSCLC patients had a mean age of approximately 72 years, and about 140 were male and 85 to 110 female.

The CDR3 numbers 16 residues from cysteine through phenylalanine. The only DNA kept is the CDR3, 48 bases in frame from the first base. The germline V gene specifies KGHSH as CDR1 and LQKENI as CDR2. The trim is 0 bases for V and 1 base for J, with a gap of 9 bases between the germline ends. In regard to this clone: The antigen it recognizes is unknown. The record has no base qualities; no much larger clone is one base away.

General findings and caveats noted by the study authors: Longer overall survival was associated with higher blood T cell density, whereas shorter survival was associated with higher adjacent-lung clonality. Uninvolved tumor-adjacent lung showed the highest T cell clonality, higher than tumor, which suggests more focused antigenic responses in the uninvolved tumor-adjacent lung. Multi-region tumor sequencing was not performed, so intratumor heterogeneity could not be excluded. Since the design was exploratory, TCR variables were selected using unadjusted p-values with no false-discovery rate correction. A median of roughly 60 of the top 100 tumor clones were detected in paired uninvolved adjacent lung, and approximately 28 of these tumor clones were also found among the top 100 clones of the paired uninvolved adjacent lung.

At diagnosis, peripheral blood, uninvolved tumor-adjacent lung and tumor were collected and were preserved as a mix of fresh-frozen and FFPE material. For TCR repertoire profiling, blood samples were analyzed as peripheral blood mononuclear cells. TCR beta CDR3 regions were sequenced from DNA using the immunoSEQ Assay. For the original study's pipeline: T cell density was computed as TCR beta template counts normalized to usable DNA estimated by amplifying housekeeping genes. Using the preseqR package, richness was estimated by extrapolating to 120,000 templates for tissue samples and 400,000 templates for PBMC samples. Clonality was calculated as one minus Pielou's evenness. Tissue-enriched TCRs were identified through differential abundance testing performed on productive amino-acid clonotypes, with a minimum total count of 5 and an alpha of 0.1. The Jaccard Index and the Morisita Overlap Index were used to measure repertoire overlap between compartments. GLIPH grouped TCR beta CDR3s together with public tetramer-defined viral CDR3s, and a viral motif had to include at least three viral sequences and also show V-gene enrichment. TCRdb took this table from immuneACCESS and kept in-frame rearrangements with V and J called. Such tables lack part of the clones; where checked against another copy, unresolved V genes explain under half of the gap, and the rest is unexplained. V, J and clone size are taken as reported in that table, and D and trimming were inferred from the DNA itself. In this sample the table shows fewer than 30,000 clones, roughly 80% of which occur a single time. In total, the top ten clones hold around 5.3% of the sample.

This material consisted of peripheral blood mononuclear cells, taken before any cancer treatment. This TCR came from a man aged 40 to 69 with stage III lung adenocarcinoma. Rearrangement joined TRBV18 to TRBJ2-2; a weak D assignment points to TRBD2 (5 bases agree). This receptor carries the CDR3 CASSPPTTKNTGELFF. The bases are TGTGCCAGCTCACCACCGACGACTAAGAACACCGGGGAGCTGTTTTTT.